This TCR beta chain was recovered during a study of Ad26.COV2.S vaccination and SARS-CoV-2 variants. Regarding treatment: 19 received Ad26.COV2.S at low or high dose, single or two shots; about 5 received placebo; per-sample allocation not given. Collection of samples fell on day 63 after the first vaccine or placebo injection. Data came from immunoSEQ multiplex PCR; TCRdb stores just in-frame clones and leaves some out. The sample comprises 200,000 to 300,000 clones, 85% to 90% of which are singletons, and roughly a tenth rests with the top ten. Germline CDR1 MDHEN, CDR2 SYDVKM. The V end lost 4 bases, the J end lost 0 bases, and 12 bases lay between the germline ends. The CDR3 spans 15 residues.

The sequenced sample was peripheral blood, obtained in a trial of Ad26.COV2.S vaccine versus placebo. The rearrangement uses TRBV28 and TRBJ1-2, with TRBD1 as a possible D gene (5 bases). This TCR came from a person between 18 and 59 years old who received the Ad26.COV2.S COVID-19 vaccine or a placebo. The CDR3 loop is CASSSHRRPNYGYTF. DNA for the CDR3: TGTGCCAGCAGTTCACACAGGAGACCTAACTATGGCTACACCTTC.